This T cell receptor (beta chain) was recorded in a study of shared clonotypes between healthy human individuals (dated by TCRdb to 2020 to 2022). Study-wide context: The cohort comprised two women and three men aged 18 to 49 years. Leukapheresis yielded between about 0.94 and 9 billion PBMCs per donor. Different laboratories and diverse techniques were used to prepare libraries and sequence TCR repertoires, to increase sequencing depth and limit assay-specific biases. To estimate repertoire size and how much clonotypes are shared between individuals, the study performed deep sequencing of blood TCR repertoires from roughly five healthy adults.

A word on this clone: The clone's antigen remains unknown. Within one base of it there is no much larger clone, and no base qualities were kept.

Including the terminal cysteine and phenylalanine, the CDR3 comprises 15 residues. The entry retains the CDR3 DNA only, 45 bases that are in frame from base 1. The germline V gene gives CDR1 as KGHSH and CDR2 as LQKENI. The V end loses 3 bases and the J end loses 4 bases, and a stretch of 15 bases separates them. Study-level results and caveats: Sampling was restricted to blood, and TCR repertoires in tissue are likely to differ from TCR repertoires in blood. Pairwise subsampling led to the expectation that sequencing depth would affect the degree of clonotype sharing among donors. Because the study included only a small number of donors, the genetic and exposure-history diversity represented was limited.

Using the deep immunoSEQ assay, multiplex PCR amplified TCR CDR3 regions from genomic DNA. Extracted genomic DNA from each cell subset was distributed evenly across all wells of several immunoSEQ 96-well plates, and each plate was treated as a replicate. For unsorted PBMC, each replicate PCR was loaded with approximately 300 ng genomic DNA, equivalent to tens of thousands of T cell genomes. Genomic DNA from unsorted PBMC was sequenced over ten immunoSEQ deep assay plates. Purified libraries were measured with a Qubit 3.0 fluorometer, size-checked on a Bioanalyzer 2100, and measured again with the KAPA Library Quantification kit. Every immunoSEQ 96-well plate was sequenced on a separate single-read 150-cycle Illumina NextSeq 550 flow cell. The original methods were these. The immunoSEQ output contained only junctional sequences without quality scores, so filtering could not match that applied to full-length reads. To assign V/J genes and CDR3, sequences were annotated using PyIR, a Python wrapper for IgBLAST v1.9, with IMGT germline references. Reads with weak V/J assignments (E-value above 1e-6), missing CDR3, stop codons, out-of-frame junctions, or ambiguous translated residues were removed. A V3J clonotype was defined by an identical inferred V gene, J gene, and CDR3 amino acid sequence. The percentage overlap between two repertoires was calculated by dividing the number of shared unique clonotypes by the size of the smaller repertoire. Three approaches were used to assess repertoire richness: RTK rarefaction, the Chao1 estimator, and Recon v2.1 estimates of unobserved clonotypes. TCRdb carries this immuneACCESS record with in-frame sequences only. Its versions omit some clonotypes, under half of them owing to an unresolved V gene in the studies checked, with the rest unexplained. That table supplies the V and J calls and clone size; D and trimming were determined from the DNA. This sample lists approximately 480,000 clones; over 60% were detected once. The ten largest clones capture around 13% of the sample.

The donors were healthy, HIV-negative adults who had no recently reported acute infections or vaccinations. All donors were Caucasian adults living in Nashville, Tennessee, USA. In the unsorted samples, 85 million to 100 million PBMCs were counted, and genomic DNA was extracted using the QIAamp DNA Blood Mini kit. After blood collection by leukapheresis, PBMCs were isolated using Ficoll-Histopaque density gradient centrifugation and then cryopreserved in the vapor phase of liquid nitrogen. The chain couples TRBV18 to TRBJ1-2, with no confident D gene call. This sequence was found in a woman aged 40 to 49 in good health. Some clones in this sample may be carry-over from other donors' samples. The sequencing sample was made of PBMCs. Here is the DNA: TGTGCCAGCTCACCCCCCTCTATTGGAACCTATGGCTACACCTTC. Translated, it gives CASSPPSIGTYGYTF.